This passage covers 7 T cell receptor beta chains from one sample sequenced in a study of blood T cell repertoires in COVID-19 (dated by TCRdb to 2018 to 2020). Receptors were amplified or captured by the immunoSEQ multiplex PCR assay. TCRdb provides this immuneACCESS table in a form limited to in-frame rearrangements. Some clones are lacking; in checked studies, under half of them reflect an unresolved V gene, and why the rest are absent is not known. Here the sample has about 220,000 clones; about 83% occur a single time. 4.8% of the sample goes to the ten largest clones. Sequencing was carried out using PBMCs or T cells enriched from blood (not recorded which). These receptor sequences come from a woman between 50 and 59 years old who had been exposed to COVID-19.

This clone showed up many times. The chain joins TRBV20-1 to TRBJ2-3; D is uncertain. The CDR3 contains 11 residues. Between the trimmed V and J ends, which lost 5 bases and 6 bases, there was a span of 9 bases. Germline assignment: CDR1 DFQATT and CDR2 SNEGSKA (reference sequence). The CDR3 loop reads CSAGRWDTQYF. The CDR3 DNA sequence: TGCAGTGCTGGGCGCTGGGATACGCAGTATTTT.

The chain joins TRBV28 to TRBJ1-5, with TRBD1 matching over 8 bases. J was trimmed by 2 bases and V by 6 bases; bases with no gene match: 6. Germline V CDR1 and CDR2: MDHEN, SYDVKM. CDR3 length equals 15 residues. CDR3 DNA sequence: TGTGCCAGCAGCCTCAGGGGGCGAGGCAATCAGCCCCAGCATTTT. Protein product: CASSLRGRGNQPQHF.

As regards this clone: An end of the junction does not agree with germline; a read error may underlie this. The chain employs TRBV5-4 and TRBJ2-3; D tentatively reads TRBD1 or TRBD2 (6 bases each). CDR3 length: 13 residues. Per germline, CDR1 SGHNT and CDR2 YYREEE (reference sequence). The CDR3 loop reads CAGRGGGTDTQYF. The CDR3 region has the DNA TGTGCCGGCAGGGGCGGGGGCACAGATACGCAGTATTTT.

The chain uses TRBV10-1 and TRBJ2-2, with 7 bases that match TRBD1. This CDR3 has 14 amino acids. Germline V gene data show CDR1 as WNHNN and CDR2 as SYGVQD (reference sequence). V lost 5 bases and J lost 8; bases outside the gene matches: 8. CDR3 DNA sequence: TGCGCCAGCAGTCTCTTTCCGGGACAGGGGGAGCTGTTTTTT. Its protein is CASSLFPGQGELFF.

The genes are TRBV28 and TRBJ1-2; D unresolved. CDR3 size: 13 residues. Germline lookup yields CDR1 MDHEN and CDR2 SYDVKM. V gave up 2 bases and J gave up 5 bases, with 9 bases separating them. CDR3 in amino acids: CASSLGQAYGYTF. The CDR3, as DNA: TGTGCCAGCAGTTTAGGTCAGGCATATGGCTACACCTTC.

J is TRBJ1-2 and V is TRBV6-5; TRBD1 matches at 10 bases. Trimming at V came to 6 bases and at J to 4 bases, leaving 8 bases not matched to a gene. This CDR3 has 15 residues. Germline-derived CDR1 and CDR2 are MNHEY and SVGAGI. The CDR3 region has the DNA TGTGCCAGCAGCCTGACAGGGGGCGTGGGCTATGGCTACACCTTC. Translating gives CASSLTGGVGYGYTF.

V gene TRBV7-2 combines with J gene TRBJ2-1, with 10 bases matching TRBD2. The CDR3 has 15 residues. Germline V gives CDR1 SGHTA, CDR2 FQGNSA. The ends lost 3 bases at V and 10 bases at J; junction bases unmatched: 9. The CDR3 coding sequence is TGTGCCAGCAGCTTTAACACTCTAGCGGGGGACGAGCAGTTCTTC. Encoded protein: CASSFNTLAGDEQFF. Together with reference TRBV7-2 and TRBJ2-1, the CDR3 gives the full variable domain: GAGVSQSPSNKVTEKGKDVELRCDPISGHTALYWYRQSLGQGLEFLIYFQGNSAPDKSGLPSDRFSAERTGGSVSTLTIQRTQQEDSAVYLCASSFNTLAGDEQFFGPGTRLTVL.